This TCR beta chain came from a study of T-cell reconstitution after alpha-beta-depleted transplantation in children. Study findings and constraints: There were some patients whose high TCRbeta diversity at day 60 came from surviving recipient T cells and thymic progenitors. Two months or so post-transplant, alpha-beta T cells reportedly derived from several hundred expanded graft clones. T-cell counts and diversity at one year following transplant were attributed mainly to newly produced T cells.

This clonotype was counted a few times. Its target is not known. V was clipped by 5 bases and J by 1 base; unmatched bases: 4. Germline V gene sequence: CDR1 DFQATT, CDR2 SNEGSKA (reference sequence). The CDR3 is 14 residues long. Unique molecular identifiers were used in preparing the TCRbeta library. TCRdb reprocessed the PCR reads via MiXCR and lists one record per CDR3 protein. This sample has tens of thousands of distinct CDR3 sequences, with 15% to 20% found just once. The rearrangement links TRBV20-1 to TRBJ2-3; TRBD2 agrees at 9 bases. This TCR came from a male patient under 10 years old who had a stem cell transplant for acute lymphoblastic leukemia, so the T cells may come from the graft donor. Source: PBMCs, mostly from graft donor cells, taken 360 days after TCRalphabeta/CD19-depleted stem cell transplant. The CDR3 coding sequence is TGCAGTGCTCCTAAGCGGGAGGGCACAGATACGCAGTATTTT. Translation: CSAPKREGTDTQYF.